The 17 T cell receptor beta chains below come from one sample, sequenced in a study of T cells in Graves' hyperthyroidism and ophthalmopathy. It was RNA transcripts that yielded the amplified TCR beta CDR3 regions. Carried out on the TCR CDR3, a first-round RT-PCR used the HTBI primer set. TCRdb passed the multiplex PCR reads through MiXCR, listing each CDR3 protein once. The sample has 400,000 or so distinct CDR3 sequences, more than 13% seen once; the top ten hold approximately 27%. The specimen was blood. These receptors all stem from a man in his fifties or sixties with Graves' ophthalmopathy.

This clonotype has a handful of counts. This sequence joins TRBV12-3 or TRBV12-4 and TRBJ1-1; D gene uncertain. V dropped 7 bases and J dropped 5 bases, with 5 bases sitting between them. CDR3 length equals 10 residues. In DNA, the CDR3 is TGTGCCAGCACACTTACTGAAGCTTTCTTT. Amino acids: CASTLTEAFF.

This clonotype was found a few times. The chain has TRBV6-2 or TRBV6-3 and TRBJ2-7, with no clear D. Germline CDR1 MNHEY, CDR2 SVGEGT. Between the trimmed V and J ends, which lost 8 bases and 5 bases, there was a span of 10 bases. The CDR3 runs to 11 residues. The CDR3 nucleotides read TGTGCCAGCGTGTTCGGAGACGAGCAGTACTTC. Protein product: CASVFGDEQYF.

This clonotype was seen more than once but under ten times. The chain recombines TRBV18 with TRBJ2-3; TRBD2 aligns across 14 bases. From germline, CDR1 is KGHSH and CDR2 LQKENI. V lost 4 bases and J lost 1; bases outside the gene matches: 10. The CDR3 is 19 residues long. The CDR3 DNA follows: TGTGCCAGCTCACTGGGGACTAGCGGGAGTTCAGTTGGCACAGATACGCAGTATTTT. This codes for CASSLGTSGSSVGTDTQYF.

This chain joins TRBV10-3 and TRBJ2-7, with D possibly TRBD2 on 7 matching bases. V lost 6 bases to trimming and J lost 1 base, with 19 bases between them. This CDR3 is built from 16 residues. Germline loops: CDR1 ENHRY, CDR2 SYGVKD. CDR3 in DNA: TGTGCCATCAGGGGGGCCCGCGGGGGCCAATCCTACGAGCAGTACTTC. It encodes CAIRGARGGQSYEQYF.

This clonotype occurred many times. The CDR3 reads CASSQDRGSWAEQFF. The CDR3 DNA is TGTGCCAGCAGCCAAGATCGAGGGTCGTGGGCTGAGCAGTTCTTC. The V call is TRBV3-1, the J call TRBJ2-1; TRBD2 is a possible D gene (5 bases). The CDR3 sequence is 15 residues long. V lost 0 bases and J 9 bases, leaving 15 bases between the germline ends. CDR1 and CDR2 from the germline V gene are LGHDT and YNNKEL (reference sequence).

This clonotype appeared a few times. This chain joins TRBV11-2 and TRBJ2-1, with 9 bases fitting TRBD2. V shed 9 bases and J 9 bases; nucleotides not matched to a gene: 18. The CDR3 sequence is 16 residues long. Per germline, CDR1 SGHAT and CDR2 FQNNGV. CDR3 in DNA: TGTGCCAGTAGCCAACGAGCTAGCGGGATATCTGGTGAGCAGTTCTTC. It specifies CASSQRASGISGEQFF.

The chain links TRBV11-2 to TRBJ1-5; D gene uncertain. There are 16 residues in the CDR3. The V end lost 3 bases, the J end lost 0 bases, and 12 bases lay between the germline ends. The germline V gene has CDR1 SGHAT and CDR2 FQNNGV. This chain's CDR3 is CASSLGRTYSNQPQHF. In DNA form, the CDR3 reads TGTGCCAGCAGCTTGGGAAGAACCTATAGCAATCAGCCCCAGCATTTT.

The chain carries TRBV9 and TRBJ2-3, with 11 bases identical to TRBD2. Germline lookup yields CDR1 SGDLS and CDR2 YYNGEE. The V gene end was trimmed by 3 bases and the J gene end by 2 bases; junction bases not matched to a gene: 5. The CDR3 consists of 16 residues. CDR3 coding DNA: TGTGCCAGCAGCGCTAGCGGGAGGCTGACCACAGATACGCAGTATTTT. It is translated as CASSASGRLTTDTQYF.

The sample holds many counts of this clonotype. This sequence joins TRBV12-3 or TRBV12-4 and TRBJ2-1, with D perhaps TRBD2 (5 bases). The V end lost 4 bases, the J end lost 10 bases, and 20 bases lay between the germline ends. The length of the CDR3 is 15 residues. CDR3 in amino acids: CASSSPMEQEGEQFF. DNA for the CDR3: TGTGCCAGCAGTTCCCCGATGGAACAAGAGGGCGAGCAGTTCTTC.

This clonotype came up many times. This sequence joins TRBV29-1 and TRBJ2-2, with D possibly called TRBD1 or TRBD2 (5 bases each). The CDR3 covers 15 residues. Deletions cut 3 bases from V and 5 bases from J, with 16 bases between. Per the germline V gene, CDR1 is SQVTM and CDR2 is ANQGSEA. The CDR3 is CSVDRWDHLTGELFF. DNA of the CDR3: TGCAGCGTTGATCGATGGGACCACTTAACCGGGGAGCTGTTTTTT.

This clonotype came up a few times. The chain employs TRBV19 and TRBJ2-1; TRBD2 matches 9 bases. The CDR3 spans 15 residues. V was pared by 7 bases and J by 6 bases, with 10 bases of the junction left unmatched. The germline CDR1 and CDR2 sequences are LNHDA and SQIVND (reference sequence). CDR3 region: CASKKGSAGGNEQFF. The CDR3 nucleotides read TGTGCCAGTAAAAAGGGTTCAGCGGGAGGCAATGAGCAGTTCTTC.

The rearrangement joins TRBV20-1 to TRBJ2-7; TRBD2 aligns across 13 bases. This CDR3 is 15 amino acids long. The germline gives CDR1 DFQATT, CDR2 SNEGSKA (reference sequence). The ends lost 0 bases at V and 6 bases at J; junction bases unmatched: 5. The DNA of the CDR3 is TGCAGTGCTAGAGACGGGACTAGCGGGATAATCGAGCAGTACTTC. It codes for CSARDGTSGIIEQYF.

CDR3 amino acids: CSVEVGAGGELFF. The DNA of the CDR3 is TGCAGCGTTGAAGTAGGCGCGGGCGGGGAGCTGTTTTTT. The V and J genes are TRBV29-1 and TRBJ2-2; possibly TRBD2 for D (5 bases). V gave up 1 base and J gave up 7 bases, with 10 bases separating them. CDR1 and CDR2 from the germline V gene are SQVTM and ANQGSEA. The CDR3 loop spans 13 amino acids.

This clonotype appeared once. CDR3 sequence reads: CASSDIRGLGTQYF. The CDR3 DNA follows: TGTGCCAGCAGTGATATCAGGGGGCTCGGGACCCAGTACTTC. The chain employs TRBV25-1 and TRBJ2-5, with 8 bases matching TRBD1. The CDR3 extends over 14 amino acids. V lost 3 bases, J lost 7 bases, and 7 bases stayed unmatched. CDR1 and CDR2 from the germline V gene are MGHDK and SYGVNS. The full variable domain, its missing parts supplied by reference TRBV25-1 and TRBJ2-5, is EADIYQTPRYLVIGTGKKITLECSQTMGHDKMYWYQQDPGMELHLIHYSYGVNSTEKGDLSSESTVSRIRTEHFPLTLESARPSHTSQYLCASSDIRGLGTQYFGPGTRLLVL.

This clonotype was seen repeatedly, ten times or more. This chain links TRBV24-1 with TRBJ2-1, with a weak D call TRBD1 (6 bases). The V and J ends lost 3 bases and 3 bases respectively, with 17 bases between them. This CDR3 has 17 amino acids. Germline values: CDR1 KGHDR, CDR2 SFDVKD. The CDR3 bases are TGTGCCACCAGTGATGCGACCGGGACACCCGACTACAATGAGCAGTTCTTC. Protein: CATSDATGTPDYNEQFF.

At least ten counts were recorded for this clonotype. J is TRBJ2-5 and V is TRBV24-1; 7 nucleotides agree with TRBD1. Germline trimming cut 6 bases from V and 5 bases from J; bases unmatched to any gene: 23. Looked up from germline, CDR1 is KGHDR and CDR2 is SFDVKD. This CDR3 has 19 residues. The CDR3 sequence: CATSNDVGERTGDYETQYF. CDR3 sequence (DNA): TGTGCCACCAGTAATGACGTGGGGGAAAGAACAGGGGATTATGAGACCCAGTACTTC.

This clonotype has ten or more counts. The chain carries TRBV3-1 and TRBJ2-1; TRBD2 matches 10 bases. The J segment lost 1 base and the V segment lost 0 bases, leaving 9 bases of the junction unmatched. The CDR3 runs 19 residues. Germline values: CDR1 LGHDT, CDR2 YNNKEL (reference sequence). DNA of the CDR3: TGTGCCAGCAGCCAAGACCCGCGCTCTAGCGGGGGATCCTACAATGAGCAGTTCTTC. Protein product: CASSQDPRSSGGSYNEQFF.